The 27 T cell receptor beta chains listed next were all sequenced from one sample in a study of T cells in Graves' hyperthyroidism and ophthalmopathy. The CDR3 regions of TCR beta were amplified from RNA transcripts. Carried out on the TCR CDR3, a first-round RT-PCR used the HTBI primer set. From the multiplex PCR reads, TCRdb called clonotypes with MiXCR, one entry per CDR3 protein. The top ten hold about 14% of the sample, which has hundreds of thousands of distinct CDR3 sequences, around 15% seen once. The material sequenced was blood. The receptors stem from a middle-aged woman with Graves' hyperthyroidism.

V usage is TRBV15 and J usage is TRBJ2-1; maybe TRBD2 (5 bases). Per germline, CDR1 LNHNV and CDR2 YYDKDF (reference sequence). The CDR3 sequence is 14 residues long. The V and J ends lost 0 bases and 9 bases respectively, with 12 bases between them. CDR3 nucleotides: TGTGCCACCAGCAGAGATCGGGGATTCAGTGAGCAGTTCTTC. This codes for CATSRDRGFSEQFF. Using reference TRBV15 and TRBJ2-1 for the parts outside the CDR3, the full variable domain is DAMVIQNPRYQVTQFGKPVTLSCSQTLNHNVMYWYQQKSSQAPKLLFHYYDKDFNNEADTPDNFQSRRPNTSFCFLDIRSPGLGDTAMYLCATSRDRGFSEQFFGPGTRLTVL.

This clonotype was counted many times. The V and J genes are TRBV6-1 and TRBJ2-7, with TRBD1 matching over 10 bases. This CDR3 is built from 16 residues. Germline lookup yields CDR1 MNHNS and CDR2 SASEGT. V lost 2 bases to trimming and J lost 3 bases; unmatched junction nucleotides: 7. Written as DNA, the CDR3 is TGTGCCAGCAGTGAATCATGGGGACAGGGGTACTACGAGCAGTACTTC. This gives the protein CASSESWGQGYYEQYF.

The chain carries TRBV7-2 and TRBJ1-5; maybe TRBD1 (5 bases). V was pared by 1 base and J by 5 bases, with 9 bases between. In germline, CDR1 is SGHTA, CDR2 FQGNSA. CDR3 length: 14 amino acids. CDR3 sequence reads: CASSLVRGDQPQHF. CDR3 bases: TGTGCCAGCAGCTTAGTGAGGGGAGATCAGCCCCAGCATTTT.

This clonotype was found a few times. This sequence joins TRBV11-2 and TRBJ2-1, with 13 bases lining up with TRBD2. The CDR3 runs to 16 residues. Germline CDR1 is SGHAT and CDR2 is FQNNGV. V lost 3 bases to trimming and J lost 4 bases; unmatched junction nucleotides: 3. The CDR3 loop reads CASSFGLAGVYNEQFF. The CDR3 DNA reads TGTGCCAGCAGCTTTGGACTAGCGGGAGTGTACAATGAGCAGTTCTTC. Complete variable domain (other parts from reference TRBV11-2 and TRBJ2-1): EAGVAQSPRYKIIEKRQSVAFWCNPISGHATLYWYQQILGQGPKLLIQFQNNGVVDDSQLPKDRFSAERLKGVDSTLKIQPAKLEDSAVYLCASSFGLAGVYNEQFFGPGTRLTVL.

This clonotype was detected ten times or more. V usage is TRBV28 and J usage is TRBJ2-1, with TRBD1 identical over 8 bases. From germline, CDR1 is MDHEN and CDR2 SYDVKM. V shed 5 bases, J shed 3 bases, and the junction held 9 bases outside the gene matches. This CDR3 is 16 amino acids long. This CDR3 is CASSPRQGPRYNEQFF. The CDR3 DNA sequence: TGTGCCAGCAGTCCGCGACAGGGGCCTCGCTACAATGAGCAGTTCTTC.

As DNA, the CDR3 is TGTGCCAGCAGCGTAGGAACAGGGGGACCTAATATTTTGCCCCAGCATTTT. This translates into CASSVGTGGPNILPQHF. V is TRBV9 and J is TRBJ1-5, with 8 bases aligning to TRBD1. The CDR3 spans 17 residues. J was trimmed by 9 bases and V by 0 bases; bases with no gene match: 14. Germline CDR1 SGDLS, CDR2 YYNGEE.

The chain is built from TRBV20-1 and TRBJ2-1, with TRBD2 identical over 12 bases. After removal of 5 bases from V and 8 bases from J, the junction contained 10 bases not matched to a gene. The CDR3 sequence is 15 residues long. In germline, CDR1 is DFQATT, CDR2 SNEGSKA (reference sequence). This chain's CDR3 is CSAPTPTSGSDEQFF. The CDR3 DNA is TGCAGTGCTCCAACCCCGACTAGCGGGAGTGATGAGCAGTTCTTC.

This clonotype occurred many times. This chain connects TRBV19 to TRBJ2-1, with 14 bases fitting TRBD2. Germline lookup yields CDR1 LNHDA and CDR2 SQIVND (reference sequence). CDR3 length equals 14 residues. The J segment lost 7 bases and the V segment lost 7 bases, leaving 3 bases of the junction unmatched. This chain's CDR3 is CASMGLAGENEQFF. As DNA, the CDR3 is TGTGCCAGTATGGGACTAGCGGGAGAAAATGAGCAGTTCTTC.

There are many counts of this clonotype. The chain combines TRBV5-6 with TRBJ1-2, with unresolved D. CDR1 is SGHDT and CDR2 is YYEEEE in the germline V gene. CDR3 length equals 15 residues. Trimming removed 0 bases at V and 2 bases at J, with 11 bases between. The chain's CDR3 is CASSLGRIINYGYTF. CDR3 coding DNA: TGTGCCAGCAGCTTGGGGCGGATAATCAACTATGGCTACACCTTC.

This clonotype showed up many times. V is TRBV11-2 and J is TRBJ2-3, with 10 bases matching TRBD2. The V gene end was trimmed by 4 bases and the J gene end by 5 bases; junction bases not matched to a gene: 3. This CDR3 comprises 14 residues. The germline V gene has CDR1 SGHAT and CDR2 FQNNGV. CDR3 coding DNA: TGTGCCAGCAGCTGGGGGACTAGCGTAGATACGCAGTATTTT. Protein sequence: CASSWGTSVDTQYF.

This clonotype has a count of ten or more. The CDR3, as DNA: TGCGCCAGCAGCCAAGGACTAGCGGGAGTGAAGTCCCACGAGCAGTACTTC. Translation: CASSQGLAGVKSHEQYF. The chain is built from TRBV4-1 and TRBJ2-7; TRBD2 agrees at 12 bases. CDR1 and CDR2 (germline): MGHRA, YSYEKL. This CDR3 is 17 amino acids long. V gave up 1 base and J gave up 5 bases; unmatched junction bases: 9.

V gene TRBV7-6 combines with J gene TRBJ1-2, with 7 bases matching TRBD1. Germline values: CDR1 SGHVS, CDR2 FNYEAQ. CDR3 length: 17 residues. V dropped 5 bases and J dropped 8; count of bases not matched to a gene: 20. The CDR3 sequence is CASSRDQDRPTLGGYTF. CDR3 DNA: TGTGCCAGCAGCCGGGATCAGGACAGGCCAACTCTGGGGGGCTACACCTTC. Full variable domain (remainder filled in from reference TRBV7-6 and TRBJ1-2): GAGVSQSPRYKVTKRGQDVALRCDPISGHVSLYWYRQALGQGPEFLTYFNYEAQQDKSGLPNDRFSAERPEGSISTLTIQRTEQRDSAMYRCASSRDQDRPTLGGYTFGSGTRLTVV.

The table lists this clonotype with many counts. V gene TRBV2 combines with J gene TRBJ1-2; D is possibly TRBD1 (5 bases). The germline V and J ends were trimmed by 8 bases and 0 bases, with 10 bases remaining between them. This CDR3 comprises 13 residues. Per the germline V gene, CDR1 is SNHLY and CDR2 is FYNNEI. CDR3: CASGAASNYGYTF. The CDR3, as DNA: TGTGCCAGCGGGGCAGCTTCTAACTATGGCTACACCTTC. The full variable domain, in which reference TRBV2 and TRBJ1-2 provide the parts outside the CDR3, is EPEVTQTPSHQVTQMGQEVILRCVPISNHLYFYWYRQILGQKVEFLVSFYNNEISEKSEIFDDQFSVERPDGSNFTLKIRSTKLEDSAMYFCASGAASNYGYTFGSGTRLTVV.

This clonotype was recorded a few times. The chain is built from TRBV20-1 and TRBJ2-3; tentative D call: TRBD2 (6 bases). Germline lookup yields CDR1 DFQATT and CDR2 SNEGSKA (reference sequence). This CDR3 is 16 amino acids long. The germline V and J ends were trimmed by 2 bases and 3 bases, with 18 bases remaining between them. CDR3 sequence reads: CSARSGSGVGTDTQYF. DNA for the CDR3: TGCAGTGCTAGATCGGGGTCGGGAGTAGGTACAGATACGCAGTATTTT.

There are many counts of this clonotype. This rearrangement joins TRBV5-6 to TRBJ2-3, with 14 positions matching TRBD2. This CDR3 region has 19 residues. CDR1 SGHDT and CDR2 YYEEEE come from the germline V gene. V dropped 4 bases and J dropped 2; count of bases not matched to a gene: 12. The CDR3 sequence: CASSLLPGLAGEVTDTQYF. CDR3 bases: TGTGCCAGCAGCCTCTTACCGGGACTAGCGGGAGAGGTCACAGATACGCAGTATTTT.

This clonotype was seen at least ten times. The chain links TRBV12-3 or TRBV12-4 to TRBJ2-2, with 7 positions matching TRBD2. This CDR3 spans 15 amino acids. V gave up 3 bases and J gave up 6 bases; unmatched junction bases: 7. DNA for the CDR3: TGTGCCAGCAGTTTCGGGGGAGGGCGATCCGGGGAGCTGTTTTTT. Translation: CASSFGGGRSGELFF.

The chain couples TRBV11-3 to TRBJ2-5; D gene uncertain. CDR1 is SGHNT and CDR2 is YENEEA in the germline V gene. V was clipped by 0 bases and J by 3 bases, with 8 bases between them. The CDR3 runs 14 residues. The CDR3 protein is CASSLDLGKETQYF. CDR3 DNA sequence: TGTGCCAGCAGCTTAGATCTGGGTAAAGAGACCCAGTACTTC.

Of note for this clonotype: A single base separates this from a much larger clone, so it may be a read error. J is TRBJ2-7 and V is TRBV2, with TRBD1 identical over 7 bases. Trimming removed 10 bases from V and 2 bases from J; junction bases left unmatched: 11. This CDR3 region has 14 residues. In germline, CDR1 is SNHLY, CDR2 FYNNEI. CDR3 residues: CAISDRSSPYEQYF. CDR3 DNA sequence: TGTGCCATATCGGACAGGTCATCCCCCTACGAGCAGTACTTC.

This clonotype was seen ten or more times. This sequence joins TRBV7-8 and TRBJ1-5; D unresolved. The CDR3 runs to 16 residues. Looked up from germline, CDR1 is SGHVS and CDR2 is FQNEAQ. V lost 0 bases to trimming and J lost 0 bases, with 9 bases between them. CDR3 DNA sequence: TGTGCCAGCAGCTTAGCGAGGGCAGATAGCAATCAGCCCCAGCATTTT. It yields the protein CASSLARADSNQPQHF.

This clonotype showed up many times. V gene TRBV2 combines with J gene TRBJ2-3; 9 nucleotides align to TRBD2. The CDR3 contains 16 residues. V lost 3 bases, J lost 2 bases, and 6 bases stayed unmatched. Germline CDR1 and CDR2: SNHLY and FYNNEI. For the CDR3, the DNA is TGTGCCAGCAGTGAGGATAGGACTAGCGTCACAGATACGCAGTATTTT. This translates into CASSEDRTSVTDTQYF.

This clonotype was counted ten times or more. The CDR3: CASSTPTSNTAYEQYF. Here the CDR3 DNA reads TGTGCCAGCAGTACCCCGACATCGAACACGGCCTACGAGCAGTACTTC. V and J are TRBV2 and TRBJ2-7; D is uncertain. The CDR3 extends over 16 amino acids. Germline CDR1 SNHLY, CDR2 FYNNEI. Trimming took off 5 bases at V and 2 bases at J, with 19 bases between the two ends.

CDR3 sequence (DNA): TGCAGTGCTGATCCTGGGACAGCCTCGACCGGGGAGCTGTTTTTT. Translating gives CSADPGTASTGELFF. This chain joins TRBV20-1 and TRBJ2-2; 7 positions match TRBD1. CDR1 DFQATT and CDR2 SNEGSKA come from the germline V gene (reference sequence). The CDR3 extends over 15 amino acids. V shed 5 bases and J 5 bases; nucleotides not matched to a gene: 11.

This clonotype was observed at least ten times. The chain recombines TRBV9 with TRBJ1-1; D is possibly TRBD1 (5 bases). This CDR3 contains 14 residues. Germline CDR1 SGDLS, CDR2 YYNGEE. The ends were cut back, 0 bases at V and 3 bases at J, with 9 bases in the middle. Here the CDR3 reads CASSVATGYTEAFF. As DNA, the CDR3 is TGTGCCAGCAGCGTAGCTACAGGTTACACTGAAGCTTTCTTT.

This clonotype came up many times. This CDR3 reads CASSLSAGGNEQFF. The CDR3 region has the DNA TGTGCCAGCAGTTTATCGGCCGGGGGCAATGAGCAGTTCTTC. This chain connects TRBV27 to TRBJ2-1; D may be TRBD2 (6 bases). The CDR3 runs to 14 residues. V lost 0 bases, J lost 6 bases, and 9 bases lay in between. Germline loops: CDR1 MNHEY, CDR2 SMNVEV (reference sequence).

In its sample, this clonotype was seen many times. The rearrangement joins TRBV20-1 to TRBJ2-7, with unresolved D. The germline V gene encodes CDR1 DFQATT and CDR2 SNEGSKA (reference sequence). The V end lost 1 base, the J end lost 0 bases, and 7 bases lay between the germline ends. There are 13 residues in the CDR3. The CDR3 DNA is TGCAGTGCTAGAGCGGAGAGCTCCTACGAGCAGTACTTC. Protein product: CSARAESSYEQYF.

In this sample, this clonotype turned up many times. Here the CDR3 DNA reads TGCGCCAGCATCCTTAGCGGGATGGGCACAGATACGCAGTATTTT. It specifies CASILSGMGTDTQYF. J is TRBJ2-3 and V is TRBV5-1; 8 bases are shared with TRBD2. J gave up 1 base and V 6 bases, and 7 bases lay outside the gene matches. Germline V gene sequence: CDR1 SGHRS, CDR2 YFSETQ. This CDR3 contains 15 residues.

This clonotype appeared a few times. Sequence at one end of the junction differs from germline and may be a read error. The chain combines TRBV6-1 with TRBJ2-7; 8 bases map to TRBD2. The length of the CDR3 is 15 residues. Per germline, CDR1 MNHNS and CDR2 SASEGT. The CDR3 coding sequence is TGTGCCAGCAGTAAAGCCGGGACTAGTAATTACGAGCAGTACTTC. Translating it yields CASSKAGTSNYEQYF.